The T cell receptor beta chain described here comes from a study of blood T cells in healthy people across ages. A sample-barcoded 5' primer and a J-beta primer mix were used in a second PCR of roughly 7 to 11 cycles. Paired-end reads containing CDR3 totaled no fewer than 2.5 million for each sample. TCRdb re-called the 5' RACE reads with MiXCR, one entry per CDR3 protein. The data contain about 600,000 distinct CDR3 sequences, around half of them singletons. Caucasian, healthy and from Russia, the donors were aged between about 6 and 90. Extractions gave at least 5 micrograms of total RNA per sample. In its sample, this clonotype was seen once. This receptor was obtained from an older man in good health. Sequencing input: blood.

The CDR3 sequence is CSAPPVRQGVAGTEAFF. The CDR3 DNA reads as TGCAGTGCTCCCCCCGTTAGACAGGGGGTAGCTGGCACTGAAGCTTTCTTT. The rearrangement joins TRBV20-1 to TRBJ1-1; 9 nucleotides match TRBD1. CDR1 is DFQATT, CDR2 SNEGSKA, per germline (reference sequence). This CDR3 is built from 17 residues. The V and J ends lost 5 bases and 4 bases, in that order; junction bases with no gene match: 17.